Listed below are T cell receptor beta chains from one sample, sequenced in a study of vaccination effects on CD4 cells after COVID-19. Here immunoSEQ multiplex PCR was the method, and the copy in TCRdb shows in-frame clones only, minus some. Of approximately 30,000 clones in the sample, approximately 76% were seen once. Which antigens these TCRs recognize remains unknown. This specimen consisted of CD4+ T cells from PBMCs cultured with SARS-CoV-2 spike peptides, obtained before COVID-19 vaccination. The receptors were sampled from a human donor who received a COVID-19 vaccine. The CDR3 runs from the conserved cysteine through the conserved F or W. A D gene is named only where the DNA matches it firmly. Only part of the rows carry a size: once, few, many, or a class if the clone is expanded.

J: TRBJ1-1
V: TRBV18
D: NA
size: NA
DNA: TGTGCCAGCTCTCCCGGGACGGAGAACACTGAAGCTTTCTTT
CDR3: CASSPGTENTEAFF

J: TRBJ1-1
V: TRBV12-3/TRBV12-4
D: NA
size: NA
DNA: TGTGCCAGCAGTTCGCAGGGTTATGGTGAAGCTTTCTTT
CDR3: CASSSQGYGEAFF

J: TRBJ2-5
V: TRBV5-5
D: NA
size: once
DNA: TGTGCCAGCAGCTTGGACTCTGTGTTGGGAAGTGCTGAGACCCAGTACTTC
CDR3: CASSLDSVLGSAETQYF

J: TRBJ1-5
V: TRBV20-1
D: NA
size: NA
DNA: TGCAGTGCTAGTGTTCCAGGGCTTTCATCGAGTCAGCCCCAGCATTTT
CDR3: CSASVPGLSSSQPQHF

J: TRBJ1-6
V: TRBV3-1/TRBV3-2
D: NA
size: once
DNA: TGTGCCAGCAGCCGGGACCTTAATTCACCCCTCCACTTT
CDR3: CASSRDLNSPLHF

J: TRBJ1-2
V: TRBV6-5
D: NA
size: NA
DNA: TGTGCCAGCAGCAGCCTTGACGGTGGTAACTATGGCTACACCTTC
CDR3: CASSSLDGGNYGYTF

J: TRBJ1-2
V: TRBV12-5
D: NA
size: NA
DNA: TGTGCTAGTGGTTTGAATTCCGACTATGGCTACACCTTC
CDR3: CASGLNSDYGYTF

J: TRBJ2-6
V: TRBV5-1
D: NA
size: few
DNA: TGCGCCAGCAGCTTCAACAGGGATAGTACTGGGGCCAACGTCCTGACTTTC
CDR3: CASSFNRDSTGANVLTF

J: TRBJ2-2
V: TRBV19
D: NA
size: NA
DNA: TGTGCCAGTAGTCCCGGGGGGCGCGCGCCCGGGGAGCTGTTTTTT
CDR3: CASSPGGRAPGELFF

J: TRBJ2-5
V: TRBV5-6
D: NA
size: NA
DNA: TGTGCCAGCAGCCGACCGTACTCCGAGACCCAGTACTTC
CDR3: CASSRPYSETQYF

J: TRBJ2-7
V: TRBV6-6
D: TRBD1
size: once
DNA: TGTGCCAGCAGCACAGGACAGGTTGTAAACTACGAGCAGTACTTC
CDR3: CASSTGQVVNYEQYF

J: TRBJ2-2
V: TRBV5-1
D: NA
size: NA
DNA: TGCGCCAGCAGCTTGGTACAGGGAGGGACCGGGGAGCTGTTTTTT
CDR3: CASSLVQGGTGELFF

J: TRBJ1-5
V: TRBV5-1
D: TRBD1
size: NA
DNA: TGCGCCAGCAGCTTGGGAGGACAGGCGTTTTATCAGCCCCAGCATTTT
CDR3: CASSLGGQAFYQPQHF

J: TRBJ2-1
V: TRBV9
D: NA
size: NA
DNA: TGTGCCAGCAGCGTAGGAAGAGTCAATGAGCAGTTCTTC
CDR3: CASSVGRVNEQFF

J: TRBJ2-5
V: TRBV6-5
D: NA
size: NA
DNA: TGTGCCAGCAGCTTACAGGGATGGGAGACCCAGTACTTC
CDR3: CASSLQGWETQYF

J: TRBJ2-6
V: TRBV5-1
D: NA
size: NA
DNA: TGCGCCAGCAGCCTCGGGACTTCTGGGGCCAACGTCCTGACTTTC
CDR3: CASSLGTSGANVLTF

J: TRBJ2-6
V: TRBV15
D: NA
size: NA
DNA: TGTGCCACCAGCCGTTTGGGAAACTCTGGGGCCAACGTCCTGACTTTC
CDR3: CATSRLGNSGANVLTF

J: TRBJ2-7
V: TRBV18
D: TRBD2
size: NA
DNA: TGTGCCAGCTCACCTAGGACTAGCGGGGAGTTAGCAAACGAGCAGTACTTC
CDR3: CASSPRTSGELANEQYF

J: TRBJ1-1
V: TRBV5-1
D: TRBD1
size: NA
DNA: TGCGCCAGCAGCCCCTCACGGTTATACGACAGGGCAACTGAAGCTTTCTTT
CDR3: CASSPSRLYDRATEAFF

J: TRBJ2-1
V: TRBV7-2
D: TRBD2
size: NA
DNA: TGTGCCAGCAGCAACCGGGACTACTACAATGAGCAGTTCTTC
CDR3: CASSNRDYYNEQFF

J: TRBJ1-4
V: TRBV7-2
D: TRBD1
size: NA
DNA: TGTGCCAGCAGCCGGGACAGGCATAATGAAAAACTGTTTTTT
CDR3: CASSRDRHNEKLFF

J: TRBJ2-7
V: TRBV5-5
D: TRBD1
size: NA
DNA: TGTGCCAGCAGCTTGGTCCCTTGGGACAGGGGCTCTGGCGAGCAGTACTTC
CDR3: CASSLVPWDRGSGEQYF

J: TRBJ2-2
V: TRBV6-5
D: NA
size: few
DNA: TGTGCCAGCAATAGCGGCACCGGGGAGCTGTTTTTT
CDR3: CASNSGTGELFF

J: TRBJ1-5
V: TRBV13
D: NA
size: NA
DNA: TGTGCCAGCAGCCGTAAAGGACAGTTTTACGGGGATCAGCCCCAGCATTTT
CDR3: CASSRKGQFYGDQPQHF

J: TRBJ2-7
V: TRBV4-2
D: NA
size: NA
DNA: TGTGCCAGCAGCCATGGGCAGTCCTACGAGCAGTACTTC
CDR3: CASSHGQSYEQYF

J: TRBJ1-2
V: TRBV24-1
D: NA
size: NA
DNA: TGTGCCACCAGTGATTTTGGGGCCTATGGCTACACCTTC
CDR3: CATSDFGAYGYTF

J: TRBJ1-3
V: TRBV27
D: NA
size: NA
DNA: TGTGCCAGCAGTTTATCGAGTCCAACAGGGCTCCGCTCTGGAAACACCATATATTTT
CDR3: CASSLSSPTGLRSGNTIYF

J: TRBJ2-1
V: TRBV15
D: TRBD2
size: NA
DNA: TGTGCCACCAGCAGAGATCGGCGGGAGAGTTACTACAATGAGCAGTTCTTC
CDR3: CATSRDRRESYYNEQFF

J: TRBJ2-1
V: TRBV24-1
D: TRBD1
size: NA
DNA: TGTGCCACCAGTGAGACGACAGGGGGCGGGAATGAGCAGTTCTTC
CDR3: CATSETTGGGNEQFF

J: TRBJ1-4
V: TRBV7-9
D: NA
size: few
DNA: TGTGCCAGCAGCAGTAGGAGAACTGGGGCTAATGAAAAACTGTTTTTT
CDR3: CASSSRRTGANEKLFF

J: TRBJ1-2
V: TRBV12-3/TRBV12-4
D: TRBD1
size: NA
DNA: TGTGCCAGCAGCGAATACAGGGGTGGCTACACCTTC
CDR3: CASSEYRGGYTF

J: TRBJ2-7
V: TRBV19
D: TRBD1
size: NA
DNA: TGTGCCAGTAGTATATCCGGGACAGTAGGCTACGAGCAGTACTTC
CDR3: CASSISGTVGYEQYF

J: TRBJ1-5
V: TRBV19
D: TRBD1
size: few
DNA: TGTGCCAGTAGGCCGGGACAGGGGCGTCACAATCAGCCCCAGCATTTT
CDR3: CASRPGQGRHNQPQHF

J: TRBJ2-3
V: TRBV7-9
D: TRBD2
size: few
DNA: TGTGCCAGCAGCTCGCCTACCGGGAGGGGCGGAGATACGCAGTATTTT
CDR3: CASSSPTGRGGDTQYF

J: TRBJ1-3
V: TRBV3-1/TRBV3-2
D: NA
size: NA
DNA: TGTGCCAGCGGGCAGGGCGCTGGAAACACCATATATTTT
CDR3: CASGQGAGNTIYF